The 14 T cell receptor beta chains below were found in one sample sequenced in a study of blood T cell repertoires in COVID-19. TCRdb keeps only in-frame clones here, not all; method: immunoSEQ multiplex PCR. The table records about 270,000 clones, 88% of them present only once. The specimen was PBMCs or T cells enriched from blood (not recorded which). The receptors stem from a woman aged 40 to 50 with acute COVID-19.

This chain joins TRBV11-2 and TRBJ2-3; perhaps TRBD1 as D (6 bases). V lost 5 bases and J lost 3, with 12 bases in between. Germline loops: CDR1 SGHAT, CDR2 FQNNGV. The CDR3 sequence is 14 residues long. The CDR3, as DNA: TGTGCCAGCAGCCCAGAGGGGGTTACAGATACGCAGTATTTT. Translating gives CASSPEGVTDTQYF.

This clone has just a few counts. The chain carries TRBV28 and TRBJ2-1, with 15 bases lining up with TRBD2. V lost 7 bases and J lost 9; bases outside the gene matches: 10. The CDR3 extends over 16 amino acids. Germline values: CDR1 MDHEN, CDR2 SYDVKM. Here the CDR3 reads CASTRTSGRARGEQFF. DNA for the CDR3: TGTGCCAGCACCAGGACTAGCGGGAGGGCCAGGGGTGAGCAGTTCTTC.

The rearrangement uses TRBV18 and TRBJ2-2; the D gene is possibly TRBD1 (6 bases). V was shortened by 2 bases and J by 1 base, with 11 bases between the two germline ends. Germline CDR1 is KGHSH and CDR2 is LQKENI. CDR3 size: 16 residues. The CDR3 DNA reads as TGTGCCAGCTCACCAATGGACAGTGGGAACACCGGGGAGCTGTTTTTT. Protein: CASSPMDSGNTGELFF.

J is TRBJ2-1 and V is TRBV27, with 13 positions matching TRBD2. V trimming: 5 bases; J trimming: 6 bases; junction bases outside the gene matches: 1. The CDR3 covers 14 residues. Germline CDR1 and CDR2: MNHEY and SMNVEV (reference sequence). The CDR3 DNA follows: TGTGCCAGCAGTAGACTAGCGGGAGGCAATGAGCAGTTCTTC. This gives the protein CASSRLAGGNEQFF.

This chain uses TRBV28 with TRBJ2-3; tentative D call: TRBD2 (5 bases). Germline CDR1 and CDR2: MDHEN and SYDVKM. V lost 3 bases, J lost 12 bases, and 13 bases lay in between. This CDR3 spans 12 amino acids. CDR3 sequence reads: CASSLRGFEQYF. The CDR3 DNA sequence: TGTGCCAGCAGTTTGCGAGGGTTCGAACAGTATTTT.

The chain carries TRBV7-6 and TRBJ2-2; 10 positions agree with TRBD1. This CDR3 spans 15 amino acids. In germline, CDR1 is SGHVS, CDR2 FNYEAQ. Trimming cost V 5 bases and J 5 bases; bases outside gene matches: 5. CDR3 residues: CASSQRTGGTGELFF. CDR3 DNA sequence: TGTGCCAGCAGCCAAAGGACAGGGGGTACCGGGGAGCTGTTTTTT.

The chain links TRBV4-3 to TRBJ1-4, with TRBD1 as a possible D gene (6 bases). V was cut by 4 bases and J by 2 bases, with 14 bases left in between. The CDR3 is 16 residues long. Germline CDR1 reads LGHNA; CDR2 reads YSLEER. The CDR3 sequence: CASSRGYRVTNEKLFF. The CDR3 DNA follows: TGCGCCAGCAGCCGAGGTTACAGGGTTACTAATGAAAAACTGTTTTTT.

The chain is built from TRBV18 and TRBJ2-3, with no clear D. V dropped 3 bases and J dropped 3 bases, with 10 bases sitting between them. Per the germline V gene, CDR1 is KGHSH and CDR2 is LQKENI. The CDR3 is 14 amino acids. For the CDR3, the DNA is TGTGCCAGCTCACCCGTGACTGCTACAGATACGCAGTATTTT. As protein: CASSPVTATDTQYF.

This clone is a singleton in its sample. The chain employs TRBV29-1 and TRBJ2-3; D is undetermined. Trimming pared 0 bases from V and 4 bases from J, leaving 17 bases between. This CDR3 is built from 16 residues. The germline gives CDR1 SQVTM, CDR2 ANQGSEA. The CDR3 nucleotides read TGCAGCGTTGAAGATGGCAGGCCTCTGGTTTCAGATACGCAGTATTTT. Amino acids: CSVEDGRPLVSDTQYF.

The chain uses TRBV3-1 (or the pseudogene TRBV3-2) and TRBJ2-3, with D possibly TRBD1 on 5 matching bases. Germline V gives CDR1 LGHDT, CDR2 YNNKEL (reference sequence). The V end was cut by 0 bases, the J end by 4 bases, with 14 bases between. The CDR3 spans 16 residues. Written as DNA, the CDR3 is TGTGCCAGCAGCCAAGATTTGGCCAGGGCGGCAGATACGCAGTATTTT. Residues: CASSQDLARAADTQYF.

The chain couples TRBV19 to TRBJ2-1, with 10 positions matching TRBD2. With 4 bases clipped from V and 3 bases from J, the junction kept 6 bases outside the gene matches. The length of the CDR3 is 16 residues. Germline V lookup: CDR1 LNHDA, CDR2 SQIVND (reference sequence). CDR3 nucleotides: TGTGCCAGTAGTAGTCCGGGACTAGCGTACTACAATGAGCAGTTCTTC. It yields the protein CASSSPGLAYYNEQFF.

The gene calls are TRBV7-3 and TRBJ2-3; possible D gene TRBD2, 5 bases. The CDR3 covers 15 residues. Trimming pared 5 bases from V and 2 bases from J, leaving 14 bases between. Germline V gene lookup returns CDR1 SGHTA and CDR2 FQGTGA. CDR3 protein: CASSQNGVVTDTQYF. DNA for the CDR3: TGTGCCAGCAGCCAGAACGGGGTTGTCACAGATACGCAGTATTTT.

The chain carries TRBV19 and TRBJ1-4, with TRBD1 matching 7 bases. Trimming removed 9 bases from V and 4 bases from J; junction bases left unmatched: 2. Looked up from germline, CDR1 is LNHDA and CDR2 is SQIVND (reference sequence). CDR3 length: 12 amino acids. CDR3 bases: TGTGCCAGCAGGGGGATTAATGAAAAACTGTTTTTT. Its translation is CASRGINEKLFF.

The genes are TRBV7-3 and TRBJ2-3; D is undetermined. V shed 4 bases and J shed 3 bases, with 5 bases lying between them. CDR3 size: 12 residues. Germline V gene sequence: CDR1 SGHTA, CDR2 FQGTGA. CDR3: CASSSYTDTQYF. The CDR3 DNA follows: TGTGCCAGCAGCTCCTATACAGATACGCAGTATTTT.